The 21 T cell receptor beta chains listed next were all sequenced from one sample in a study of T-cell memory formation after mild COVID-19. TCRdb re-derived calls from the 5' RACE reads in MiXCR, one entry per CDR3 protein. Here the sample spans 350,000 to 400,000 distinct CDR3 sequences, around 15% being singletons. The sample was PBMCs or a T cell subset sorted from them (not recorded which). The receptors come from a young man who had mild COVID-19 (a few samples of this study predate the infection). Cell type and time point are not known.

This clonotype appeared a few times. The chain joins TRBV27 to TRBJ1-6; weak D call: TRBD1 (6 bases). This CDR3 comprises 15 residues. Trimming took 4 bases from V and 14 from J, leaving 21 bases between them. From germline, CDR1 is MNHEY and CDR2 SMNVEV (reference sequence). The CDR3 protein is CASSWGALRGGSLHF. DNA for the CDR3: TGTGCCAGCAGTTGGGGAGCCCTCAGGGGAGGTTCCCTCCACTTT.

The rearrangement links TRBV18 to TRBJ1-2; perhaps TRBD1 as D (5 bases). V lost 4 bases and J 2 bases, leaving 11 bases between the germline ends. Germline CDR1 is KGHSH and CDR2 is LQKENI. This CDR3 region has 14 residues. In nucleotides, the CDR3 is TGTGCCAGCTCACAACGGGGACGGAACTATGGCTACACCTTC. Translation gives CASSQRGRNYGYTF.

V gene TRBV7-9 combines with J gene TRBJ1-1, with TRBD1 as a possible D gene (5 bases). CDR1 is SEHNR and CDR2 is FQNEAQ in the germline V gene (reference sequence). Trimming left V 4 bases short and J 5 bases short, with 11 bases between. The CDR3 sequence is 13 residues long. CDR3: CASSSGVKTEAFF. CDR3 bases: TGTGCCAGCAGCTCGGGGGTAAAGACTGAAGCTTTCTTT.

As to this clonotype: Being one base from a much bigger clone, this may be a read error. CDR3 sequence reads: CASSPDSYNSHLHF. The CDR3, as DNA: TGTGCCAGCTCGCCAGACTCCTATAATTCACACCTCCACTTT. The chain couples TRBV2 to TRBJ1-6, with D uncertain. The length of the CDR3 is 14 residues. Germline CDR1 is SNHLY and CDR2 is FYNNEI.

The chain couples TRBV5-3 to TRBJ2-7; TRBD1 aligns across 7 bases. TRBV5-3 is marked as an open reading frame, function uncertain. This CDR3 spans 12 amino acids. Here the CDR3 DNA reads TGTGCCACCTACCCGGAAGTCAAGGGACAGCAAGTC. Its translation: CATYPEVKGQQV.

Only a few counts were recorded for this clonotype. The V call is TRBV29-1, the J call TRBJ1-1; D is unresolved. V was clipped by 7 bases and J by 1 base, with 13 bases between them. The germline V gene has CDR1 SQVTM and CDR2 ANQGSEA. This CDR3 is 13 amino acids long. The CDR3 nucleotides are TGCAGCGGCCGGCGCTTGGGGAACACTGAAGCTTTCTTT. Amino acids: CSGRRLGNTEAFF.

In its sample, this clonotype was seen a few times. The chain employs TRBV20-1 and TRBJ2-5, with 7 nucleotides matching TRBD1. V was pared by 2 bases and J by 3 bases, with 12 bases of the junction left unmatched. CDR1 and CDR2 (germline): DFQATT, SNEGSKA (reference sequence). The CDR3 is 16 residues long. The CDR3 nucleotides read TGCAGTGCTAGAACAGGACAGGCGCGATGGGAAGAGACCCAGTACTTC. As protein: CSARTGQARWEETQYF.

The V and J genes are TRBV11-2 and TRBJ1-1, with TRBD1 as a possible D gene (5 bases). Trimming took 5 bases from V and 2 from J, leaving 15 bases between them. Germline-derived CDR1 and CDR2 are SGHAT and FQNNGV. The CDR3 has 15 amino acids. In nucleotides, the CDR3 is TGTGCCAGCAGCGCCAGGGTGGGAGTAAACACTGAAGCTTTCTTT. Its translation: CASSARVGVNTEAFF.

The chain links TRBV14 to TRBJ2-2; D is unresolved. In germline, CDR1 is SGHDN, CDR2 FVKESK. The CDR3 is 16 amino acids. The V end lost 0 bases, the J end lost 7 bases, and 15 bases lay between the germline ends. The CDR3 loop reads CASSQDGLMAGGELFF. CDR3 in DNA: TGTGCCAGCAGCCAAGACGGTCTCATGGCTGGCGGGGAGCTGTTTTTT.

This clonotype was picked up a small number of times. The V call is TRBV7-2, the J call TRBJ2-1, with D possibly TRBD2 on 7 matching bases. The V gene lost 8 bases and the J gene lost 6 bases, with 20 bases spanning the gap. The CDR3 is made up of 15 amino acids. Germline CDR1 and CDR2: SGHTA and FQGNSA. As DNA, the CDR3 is TGTGCCAGCGACCCGAGGGGGGGCGTTGTCAATGAGCAGTTCTTC. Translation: CASDPRGGVVNEQFF.

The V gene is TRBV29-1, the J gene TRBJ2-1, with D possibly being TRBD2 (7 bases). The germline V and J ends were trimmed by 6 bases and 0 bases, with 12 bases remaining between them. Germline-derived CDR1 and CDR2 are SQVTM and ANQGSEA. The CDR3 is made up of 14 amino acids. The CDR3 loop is CSVAGAGSYNEQFF. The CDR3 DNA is TGCAGCGTCGCGGGGGCTGGCTCCTACAATGAGCAGTTCTTC.

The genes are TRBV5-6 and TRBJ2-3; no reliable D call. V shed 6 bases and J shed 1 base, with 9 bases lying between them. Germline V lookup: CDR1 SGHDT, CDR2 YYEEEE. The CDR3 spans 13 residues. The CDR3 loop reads CASTRVGTDTQYF. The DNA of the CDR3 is TGTGCCAGCACCCGGGTCGGCACAGATACGCAGTATTTT.

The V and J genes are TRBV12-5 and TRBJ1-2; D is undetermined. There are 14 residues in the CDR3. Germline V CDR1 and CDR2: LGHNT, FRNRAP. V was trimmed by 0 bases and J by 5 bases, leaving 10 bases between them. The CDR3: CASGLVARSYGYTF. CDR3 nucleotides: TGTGCTAGTGGTTTGGTAGCCAGATCATATGGCTACACCTTC.

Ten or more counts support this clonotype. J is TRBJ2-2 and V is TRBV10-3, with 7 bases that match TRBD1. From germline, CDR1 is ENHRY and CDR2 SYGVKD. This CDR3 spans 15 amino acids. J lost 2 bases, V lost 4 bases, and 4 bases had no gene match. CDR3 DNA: TGTGCCATCAGTGGCCGACAGGGAAACACCGGGGAGCTGTTTTTT. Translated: CAISGRQGNTGELFF.

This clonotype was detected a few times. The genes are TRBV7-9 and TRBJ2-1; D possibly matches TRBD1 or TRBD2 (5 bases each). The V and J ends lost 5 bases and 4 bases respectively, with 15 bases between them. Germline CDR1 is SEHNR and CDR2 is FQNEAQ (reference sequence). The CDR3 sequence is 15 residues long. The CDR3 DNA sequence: TGTGCCAGCAGCCCCCGGGACCGGCTATACAATGAGCAGTTCTTC. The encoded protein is CASSPRDRLYNEQFF. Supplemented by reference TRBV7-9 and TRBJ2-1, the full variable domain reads DTGVSQNPRHKITKRGQNVTFRCDPISEHNRLYWYRQTLGQGPEFLTYFQNEAQLEKSRLLSDRFSAERPKGSFSTLEIQRTEQGDSAMYLCASSPRDRLYNEQFFGPGTRLTVL.

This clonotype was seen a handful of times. The CDR3 sequence is CATSVRQGTKNIQYF. CDR3 coding DNA: TGTGCCACCAGTGTCAGACAGGGAACCAAAAACATTCAGTACTTC. This chain joins TRBV24-1 and TRBJ2-4, with 7 bases fitting TRBD1. V trimming: 5 bases; J trimming: 2 bases; junction bases outside the gene matches: 5. CDR3 size: 15 residues. In germline, CDR1 is KGHDR, CDR2 SFDVKD.

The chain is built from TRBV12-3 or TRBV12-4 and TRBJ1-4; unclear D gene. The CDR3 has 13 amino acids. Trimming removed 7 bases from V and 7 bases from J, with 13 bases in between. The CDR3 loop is CASKPGRLEKLFF. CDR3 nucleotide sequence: TGTGCCAGCAAACCAGGCCGACTTGAAAAACTGTTTTTT.

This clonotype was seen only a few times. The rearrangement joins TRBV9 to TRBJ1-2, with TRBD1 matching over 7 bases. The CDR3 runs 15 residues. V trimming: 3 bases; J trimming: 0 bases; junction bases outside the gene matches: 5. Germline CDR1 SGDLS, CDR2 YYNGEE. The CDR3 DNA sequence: TGTGCCAGCAGCGCAGGGGGACCGACTAACTATGGCTACACCTTC. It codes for CASSAGGPTNYGYTF. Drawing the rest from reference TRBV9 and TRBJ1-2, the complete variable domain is DSGVTQTPKHLITATGQRVTLRCSPRSGDLSVYWYQQSLDQGLQFLIQYYNGEERAKGNILERFSAQQFPDLHSELNLSSLELGDSALYFCASSAGGPTNYGYTFGSGTRLTVV.

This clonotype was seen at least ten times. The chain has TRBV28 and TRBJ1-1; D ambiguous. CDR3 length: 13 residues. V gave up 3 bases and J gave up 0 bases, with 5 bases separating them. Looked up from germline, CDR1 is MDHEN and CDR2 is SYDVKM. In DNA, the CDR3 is TGTGCCAGCAGTTTGAACCTGAACACTGAAGCTTTCTTT. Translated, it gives CASSLNLNTEAFF.

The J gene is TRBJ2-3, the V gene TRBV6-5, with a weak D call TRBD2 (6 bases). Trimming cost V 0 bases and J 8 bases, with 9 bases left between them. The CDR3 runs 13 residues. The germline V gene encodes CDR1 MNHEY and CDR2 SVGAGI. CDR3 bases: TGTGCCAGCAGTTACTCGACGGGAGCTACGCAGTATTTT. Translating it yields CASSYSTGATQYF.

This CDR3 is CSARDASFYGYTF. The CDR3 nucleotides read TGCAGTGCTAGAGACGCCAGTTTCTATGGCTACACCTTC. The V gene is TRBV20-1, the J gene TRBJ1-2; D gene unclear. Germline-derived CDR1 and CDR2 are DFQATT and SNEGSKA (reference sequence). Trimming shortened V by 0 bases and J by 4 bases, and 9 bases separated the two germline ends. The CDR3 is 13 amino acids.